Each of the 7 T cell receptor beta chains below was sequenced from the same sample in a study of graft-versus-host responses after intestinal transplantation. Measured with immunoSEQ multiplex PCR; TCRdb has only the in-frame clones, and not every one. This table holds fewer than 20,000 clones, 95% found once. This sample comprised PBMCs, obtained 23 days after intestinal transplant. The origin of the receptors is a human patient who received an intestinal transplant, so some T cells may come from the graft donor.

The CDR3 DNA is TGTGCCAGCAGTGATATACAGGCGTACGAGCAGTACTTC. This encodes CASSDIQAYEQYF. This chain uses TRBV2 with TRBJ2-7, with D possibly TRBD1 on 5 matching bases. The CDR3 is 13 residues long. V was shortened by 3 bases and J by 4 bases, with 10 bases between the two germline ends. The germline V gene has CDR1 SNHLY and CDR2 FYNNEI.

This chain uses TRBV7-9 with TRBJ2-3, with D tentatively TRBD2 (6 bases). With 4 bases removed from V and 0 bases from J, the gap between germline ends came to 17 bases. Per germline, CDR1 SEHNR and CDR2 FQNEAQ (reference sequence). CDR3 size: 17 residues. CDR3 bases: TGTGCCAGCAGCTCCTTCGGAGGGACTTTCAGCACAGATACGCAGTATTTT. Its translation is CASSSFGGTFSTDTQYF.

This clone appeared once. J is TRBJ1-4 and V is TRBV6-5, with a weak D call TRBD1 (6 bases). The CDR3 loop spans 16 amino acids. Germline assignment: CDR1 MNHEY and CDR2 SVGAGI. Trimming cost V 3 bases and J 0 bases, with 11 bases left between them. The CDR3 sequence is CASSYWEGATNEKLFF. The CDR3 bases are TGTGCCAGCAGTTATTGGGAGGGGGCAACTAATGAAAAACTGTTTTTT.

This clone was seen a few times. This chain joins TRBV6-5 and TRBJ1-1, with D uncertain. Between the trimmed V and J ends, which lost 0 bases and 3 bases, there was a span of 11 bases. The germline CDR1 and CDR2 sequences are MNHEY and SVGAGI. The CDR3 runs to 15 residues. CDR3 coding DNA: TGTGCCAGCAGTTACTCTACAAACGGGGACACTGAAGCTTTCTTT. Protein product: CASSYSTNGDTEAFF.

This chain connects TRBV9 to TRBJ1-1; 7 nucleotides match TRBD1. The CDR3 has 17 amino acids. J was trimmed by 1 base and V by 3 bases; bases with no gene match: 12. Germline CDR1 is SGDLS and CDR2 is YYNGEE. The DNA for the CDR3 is TGTGCCAGCAGCGCGATTCCCCGTCGACAGGGGAACACTGAAGCTTTCTTT. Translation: CASSAIPRRQGNTEAFF.

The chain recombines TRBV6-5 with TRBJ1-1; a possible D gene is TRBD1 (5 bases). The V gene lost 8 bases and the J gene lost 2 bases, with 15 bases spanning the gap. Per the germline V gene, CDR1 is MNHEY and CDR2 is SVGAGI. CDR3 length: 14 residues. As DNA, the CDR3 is TGTGCCAGCGGGGGAGGGCGGGGAAACACTGAAGCTTTCTTT. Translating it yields CASGGGRGNTEAFF.

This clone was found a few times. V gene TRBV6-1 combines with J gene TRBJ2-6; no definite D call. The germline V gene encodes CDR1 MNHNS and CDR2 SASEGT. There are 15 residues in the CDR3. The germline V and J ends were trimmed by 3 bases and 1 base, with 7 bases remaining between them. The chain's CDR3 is CASSDRESGANVLTF. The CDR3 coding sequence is TGTGCCAGCAGTGACCGCGAGTCTGGGGCCAACGTCCTGACTTTC.